A selection of T cell receptor beta chains follows, all from one sample in a study of T cells after yellow fever vaccination. TCRdb re-derived calls from the 5' RACE reads in MiXCR, one entry per CDR3 protein. The sample lists roughly 63,000 distinct CDR3 sequences, less than 8.5% occurring once. Sequenced material: CD8+ T cells sorted from PBMCs, taken 15 days after the yellow fever booster vaccination. The receptor source for this set is a man under 40 who received the YFV17D yellow fever vaccine. Each CDR3 is given with its conserved first and last residue. D genes are given only for firm matches. Clone size is stated in some rows and not others, as once, few, many or a class when expanded.

TGTGCCACCAGTGATTTGGGTTCTGGGGCCAACGTCCTGACTTTC,CATSDLGSGANVLTF,many,15,.,TRBJ2-6,TRBV24-1
TGTGCCAGCAGTGAAGCGCCAGCGGGAGATCCCAATGAGCAGTTCTTC,CASSEAPAGDPNEQFF,many,16,TRBD2,TRBJ2-1,TRBV2
TGCGCCAGCAGCCCGGGACTTTGGGCCGGGGAGCTGTTTTTT,CASSPGLWAGELFF,many,14,.,TRBJ2-2,TRBV4-3
TGTGCCAGCAGCTTAGAGGGAACTGGGGCCAACGTCCTGACTTTC,CASSLEGTGANVLTF,.,15,.,TRBJ2-6,TRBV7-9
TGTGCCAGCAGCCCAAACGCGGGGGGCGAGCAGTACTTC,CASSPNAGGEQYF,many,13,TRBD2,TRBJ2-7,TRBV7-6
TGTGCCAGCAGCAAAGGGGACCAACCCGGGTCCCTCCCGGGGGACACTGAAGCTTTCTTT,CASSKGDQPGSLPGDTEAFF,many,20,.,TRBJ1-1,TRBV21-1
TGTGCCAGCAGTTTCGGACAGGGAGAGTACTACGAGCAGTACTTC,CASSFGQGEYYEQYF,many,15,TRBD1,TRBJ2-7,TRBV25-1
TGTGCCAGCAGTTATACAGGAAACAATGAGCAGTTCTTC,CASSYTGNNEQFF,.,13,.,TRBJ2-1,TRBV25-1
TGCGCCAGCAGCCTAGGGACAGGGGCTGGGGCCAACGTCCTGACTTTC,CASSLGTGAGANVLTF,.,16,TRBD1,TRBJ2-6,TRBV5-1
TGTGCCAGCAGTTTTGGACAGGGGACCCAAGAGACCCAGTACTTC,CASSFGQGTQETQYF,.,15,TRBD1,TRBJ2-5,TRBV7-9
TGTGCCAGCAGCCAAGGACTAGCCCAACAATACAATGAGCAGTTCTTC,CASSQGLAQQYNEQFF,many,16,TRBD2,TRBJ2-1,TRBV3-1
TGTGCCAGCAGTTACACAGGGACATCTAATGAAAAACTGTTTTTT,CASSYTGTSNEKLFF,many,15,.,TRBJ1-4,TRBV6-5
TGCGCCAGCAGCTTGTCCGACAGCCCCTACGAGCAGTACTTC,CASSLSDSPYEQYF,many,14,.,TRBJ2-7,TRBV5-1
TGTGCCAGCAGTCCGACAGGGCGATCAGATACGCAGTATTTT,CASSPTGRSDTQYF,few,14,TRBD1,TRBJ2-3,TRBV12-3/TRBV12-4
TGCAGTGCTAGGTTCGCCCGGTCCGACAATGATCAGTTCTTC,CSARFARSDNDQFF,.,14,.,TRBJ2-1,TRBV20-1
TGTGCCAGCACCCCTGACAGGGGCACTGAAGCTTTCTTT,CASTPDRGTEAFF,many,13,TRBD1,TRBJ1-1,TRBV11-2
TGCGCCAGCAGCTTGTATGAAGCGGATAGCTCCTACAATGAGCAGTTCTTC,CASSLYEADSSYNEQFF,.,17,.,TRBJ2-1,TRBV5-1
TGCGCCAGCAGTCAATCTCCCAGGGGGCGTCCCCGAAAGTATTTT,CASSQSPRGRPRKYF,many,15,TRBD1,TRBJ2-3,TRBV23-1
TGTGCCAGCACACCGGGACACGACAGCTACGAGCAGTACTTC,CASTPGHDSYEQYF,few,14,.,TRBJ2-7,TRBV27
TGCGCCAGCAGCTTGGACCACACCCTCAATGAGCAGTTCTTC,CASSLDHTLNEQFF,many,14,.,TRBJ2-1,TRBV5-1
TGTGCCAGCAGCTTAGCAGGGCCCGGGGAGCTGTTTTTT,CASSLAGPGELFF,many,13,.,TRBJ2-2,TRBV7-2
TGCAGTGCTCTTTATAACAGGGGATCCTACGAGCAGTACTTC,CSALYNRGSYEQYF,many,14,TRBD1,TRBJ2-7,TRBV20-1